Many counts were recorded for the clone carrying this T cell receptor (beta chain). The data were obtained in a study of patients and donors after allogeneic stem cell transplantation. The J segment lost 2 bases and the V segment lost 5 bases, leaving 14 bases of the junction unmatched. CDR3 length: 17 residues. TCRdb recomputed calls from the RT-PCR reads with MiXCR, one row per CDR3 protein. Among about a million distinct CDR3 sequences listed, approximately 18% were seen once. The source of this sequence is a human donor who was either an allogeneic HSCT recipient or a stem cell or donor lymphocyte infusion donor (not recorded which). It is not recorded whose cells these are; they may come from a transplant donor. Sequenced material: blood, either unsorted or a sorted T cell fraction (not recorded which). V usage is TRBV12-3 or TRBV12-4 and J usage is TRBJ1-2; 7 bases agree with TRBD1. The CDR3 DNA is TGTGCCAGCAGTCCCCCCCTCGGACAGGCTACGAACTATGGCTACACCTTC. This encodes CASSPPLGQATNYGYTF.